One sample yielded the 24 T cell receptor beta chains listed below, sequenced in a study of T cell repertoires in cytomegalovirus infection. No antigen has been identified for these receptors. TCRdb re-called the reads through MiXCR, storing one row per CDR3 protein. The data hold roughly 160,000 distinct CDR3 sequences, with about a fifth observed a single time. The sequences come from CD8+ T cells from cultured PBMCs, collected from culture after CMV antigen stimulation. All receptors derive from a human donor in good health (CMV status not recorded). Some clones in this sample may be carry-over from other donors' samples.

This rearrangement joins TRBV19 to TRBJ1-1, with 7 bases fitting TRBD1. The CDR3 runs to 17 residues. Trimming at V came to 5 bases and at J to 6 bases, leaving 18 bases not matched to a gene. Per the germline V gene, CDR1 is LNHDA and CDR2 is SQIVND (reference sequence). The CDR3 DNA reads as TGTGCCAGTAGTCTCCGACAGGGATTCGTTCCTTCGGCTGAAGCTTTCTTT. Translated: CASSLRQGFVPSAEAFF.

The rearrangement joins TRBV12-3 or TRBV12-4 to TRBJ1-4; 7 bases are shared with TRBD1. V lost 5 bases and J lost 3; bases outside the gene matches: 3. The CDR3 length is 14 residues. The CDR3 bases are TGTGCCAGCAGTCCAGGGGGGGCTAATGAAAAACTGTTTTTT. Encoded protein: CASSPGGANEKLFF.

This clonotype was seen a few times. CDR3: CASSLDGRANTEAFF. CDR3 bases: TGTGCCAGCAGCTTAGATGGCAGGGCGAACACTGAAGCTTTCTTT. This chain uses TRBV7-2 with TRBJ1-1; D may be TRBD1 (5 bases). CDR3 length: 15 amino acids. V was shortened by 1 base and J by 1 base, with 10 bases between the two germline ends. Germline-derived CDR1 and CDR2 are SGHTA and FQGNSA.

CDR3 DNA sequence: TGCGCCAGCAGCCAAGATCCGCAGGCTTCCCTTGAAAAACTGTTTTTT. This gives the protein CASSQDPQASLEKLFF. V is TRBV4-3 and J is TRBJ1-4, with D unresolved. Trimming cost V 0 bases and J 7 bases, with 15 bases left between them. CDR1 is LGHNA and CDR2 is YSLEER in the germline V gene. CDR3 length equals 16 residues.

This sequence joins TRBV7-6 and TRBJ2-1, with 14 bases aligning to TRBD2. CDR3 length: 15 amino acids. Germline V lookup: CDR1 SGHVS, CDR2 FNYEAQ. Germline trimming cut 5 bases from V and 9 bases from J; bases unmatched to any gene: 6. For the CDR3, the DNA is TGTGCCAGCAGCCCCGGGACTAGCGGGGGTGTTGAGCAGTTCTTC. It encodes CASSPGTSGGVEQFF.

This clonotype was counted ten times or more. CDR3 sequence reads: CASSQPHRDGTLYEQYF. DNA of the CDR3: TGTGCCAGCAGCCAACCGCACAGGGACGGTACCCTCTACGAGCAGTACTTC. The chain couples TRBV7-2 to TRBJ2-7; a weak D match, TRBD1 (6 bases). The CDR3 consists of 17 residues. V was pared by 5 bases and J by 3 bases, with 23 bases between. Per germline, CDR1 SGHTA and CDR2 FQGNSA.

The chain combines TRBV14 with TRBJ1-1; D is undetermined. The CDR3 length is 14 residues. Germline lookup yields CDR1 SGHDN and CDR2 FVKESK. Trimming removed 0 bases at V and 7 bases at J, with 12 bases between. The CDR3 loop is CASSQEVRTDEAFF. The DNA of the CDR3 is TGTGCCAGCAGCCAAGAAGTCCGAACCGATGAAGCTTTCTTT. The full variable domain, completed using reference TRBV14 and TRBJ1-1, is EAGVTQFPSHSVIEKGQTVTLRCDPISGHDNLYWYRRVMGKEIKFLLHFVKESKQDESGMPNNRFLAERTGGTYSTLKVQPAELEDSGVYFCASSQEVRTDEAFFGQGTRLTVV.

This rearrangement joins TRBV12-3 or TRBV12-4 to TRBJ1-1, with D possibly matching TRBD1 (5 bases). Trimming removed 6 bases from V and 7 bases from J, with 18 bases in between. The CDR3 runs 14 residues. The CDR3 DNA reads TGTGCCAGCAGGACCGGGACCTACAACTTTGAAGCTTTCTTT. Translated: CASRTGTYNFEAFF.

In this sample, this clonotype turned up a few times. The V gene is TRBV7-2, the J gene TRBJ2-7; possibly TRBD2 for D (7 bases). CDR3 length: 16 amino acids. V was clipped by 5 bases and J by 5 bases, with 22 bases between them. Per germline, CDR1 SGHTA and CDR2 FQGNSA. The CDR3 DNA is TGTGCCAGCAGCCCAAGAACATGGGGGGGGGGCAACGAGCAGTACTTC. Its translation is CASSPRTWGGGNEQYF.

This chain links TRBV5-8 with TRBJ1-5; D remains ambiguous. This CDR3 is 19 amino acids long. CDR1 and CDR2 from the germline V gene are SGHTS and YDEGEE. The ends were cut back, 3 bases at V and 6 bases at J, with 28 bases in the middle. CDR3 region: CASSSGAEVGLLAGQPQHF. The DNA for the CDR3 is TGTGCCAGCAGCTCAGGAGCCGAAGTCGGACTCCTTGCGGGTCAGCCCCAGCATTTT.

The count of this clonotype is one. The chain uses TRBV2 and TRBJ2-1, with TRBD2 identical over 8 bases. Looked up from germline, CDR1 is SNHLY and CDR2 is FYNNEI. Trimming at V came to 4 bases and at J to 0 bases, leaving 8 bases not matched to a gene. The CDR3 totals 17 residues. The chain's CDR3 is CASSGGGGPISYNEQFF. CDR3 nucleotide sequence: TGTGCCAGCAGTGGGGGCGGGGGGCCCATCTCCTACAATGAGCAGTTCTTC.

This clonotype was detected a few times. This sequence joins TRBV7-8 and TRBJ2-6; a possible D gene is TRBD1 (6 bases). Germline CDR1 is SGHVS and CDR2 is FQNEAQ. V was pared by 0 bases and J by 0 bases, with 9 bases between. The CDR3 sequence is 17 residues long. CDR3 nucleotide sequence: TGTGCCAGCAGCTTAGCCGGACAGATCTCTGGGGCCAACGTCCTGACTTTC. This translates into CASSLAGQISGANVLTF.

This clonotype came up once. The chain has TRBV7-9 and TRBJ2-6; D may be TRBD1 (5 bases). Germline lookup yields CDR1 SEHNR and CDR2 FQNEAQ (reference sequence). V was shortened by 6 bases and J by 4 bases, with 16 bases between the two germline ends. The CDR3 totals 16 residues. The CDR3 sequence: CASRTATGRGANVLTF. In DNA, the CDR3 is TGTGCCAGCAGAACGGCAACAGGTCGGGGGGCCAACGTCCTGACTTTC.

The chain uses TRBV7-8 and TRBJ1-2; D gene unclear. Trimming took off 0 bases at V and 4 bases at J, with 9 bases between the two ends. Germline V gene data show CDR1 as SGHVS and CDR2 as FQNEAQ. The CDR3 is made up of 14 amino acids. Here the CDR3 reads CASSLATVSYGYTF. In DNA, the CDR3 is TGTGCCAGCAGCTTAGCTACAGTTAGCTATGGCTACACCTTC.

This clonotype has only a few counts. The chain employs TRBV4-3 and TRBJ2-7, with 11 bases fitting TRBD2. The CDR3 is made up of 15 amino acids. Germline values: CDR1 LGHNA, CDR2 YSLEER. With V trimmed by 3 bases and J by 6 bases, 7 bases remained unmatched. CDR3: CASSQSPGTSGEQYF. CDR3 DNA sequence: TGCGCCAGCAGCCAGTCTCCCGGGACTAGCGGCGAGCAGTACTTC.

V gene TRBV7-9 combines with J gene TRBJ1-4; no clear D. V lost 8 bases to trimming and J lost 10 bases, with 14 bases between them. Germline CDR1 and CDR2: SEHNR and FQNEAQ (reference sequence). The CDR3 loop spans 12 amino acids. CDR3 sequence (DNA): TGTGCCAGCTCCGACGGTTTGGGAAAACTGTTTTTT. Amino acids: CASSDGLGKLFF.

In this sample, this clonotype turned up a few times. The chain couples TRBV12-3 or TRBV12-4 to TRBJ1-5, with 7 positions matching TRBD1. V shed 3 bases and J 6 bases; nucleotides not matched to a gene: 5. There are 14 residues in the CDR3. DNA of the CDR3: TGTGCCAGCAGTTTTACAGGGGCCGGTCAGCCCCAGCATTTT. Its translation is CASSFTGAGQPQHF.

The chain is built from TRBV7-9 and TRBJ1-4; weak D call: TRBD1 (6 bases). The length of the CDR3 is 16 residues. Trimming removed 5 bases at V and 5 bases at J, with 18 bases between. Germline V gives CDR1 SEHNR, CDR2 FQNEAQ (reference sequence). CDR3 coding DNA: TGTGCCAGCAGCGCACGCTCAGGGGTTTCGAATGAAAAACTGTTTTTT. This sequence encodes CASSARSGVSNEKLFF.

The chain couples TRBV4-2 to TRBJ1-4; perhaps TRBD1 as D (6 bases). The CDR3 contains 16 residues. The V gene's germline CDR1 is LGHNA and CDR2 YNFKEQ. V lost 0 bases, J lost 4 bases, and 12 bases lay in between. CDR3 sequence: CASSQDGQGINEKLFF. In DNA form, the CDR3 reads TGTGCCAGCAGCCAAGATGGGCAGGGGATTAATGAAAAACTGTTTTTT.

This clonotype was recorded many times. One end of the junction is discordant with germline, which a read error may explain. The gene calls are TRBV7-7 and TRBJ2-3; D gene unclear. This CDR3 spans 15 amino acids. Germline CDR1 is SSHAT and CDR2 is FNYEAQ (reference sequence). CDR3 amino acids: CASSLSLGRADTQYF. The CDR3 DNA sequence: TGTGCTAGCAGCTTATCCCTTGGGCGAGCAGATACGCAGTATTTT.

This clonotype was counted a few times. This chain uses TRBV7-2 with TRBJ2-2; D is undetermined. The CDR3 consists of 13 residues. V was clipped by 5 bases and J by 7 bases, with 11 bases between them. Germline CDR1 and CDR2: SGHTA and FQGNSA. CDR3 DNA: TGTGCCAGCAGCCTGATGGACGGCGGGGAGCTGTTTTTT. Protein: CASSLMDGGELFF. The complete variable domain, with remaining parts taken from reference TRBV7-2 and TRBJ2-2, reads GAGVSQSPSNKVTEKGKDVELRCDPISGHTALYWYRQSLGQGLEFLIYFQGNSAPDKSGLPSDRFSAERTGGSVSTLTIQRTQQEDSAVYLCASSLMDGGELFFGEGSRLTVL.

The chain carries TRBV7-7 and TRBJ1-4; perhaps TRBD1 as D (5 bases). The CDR3 is 14 amino acids. The V gene lost 5 bases and the J gene lost 6 bases, with 13 bases spanning the gap. CDR1 and CDR2 from the germline V gene are SSHAT and FNYEAQ (reference sequence). The CDR3 protein is CASSRIAGDEKLFF. The DNA of the CDR3 is TGTGCCAGCAGCCGGATAGCGGGGGATGAAAAACTGTTTTTT. The variable domain in full, with the rest retrieved from reference TRBV7-7 and TRBJ1-4, is GAGVSQSPRYKVTKRGQDVTLRCDPISSHATLYWYQQALGQGPEFLTYFNYEAQPDKSGLPSDRFSAERPEGSISTLTIQRTEQRDSAMYRCASSRIAGDEKLFFGSGTQLSVL.

The V call is TRBV18, the J call TRBJ1-2, with unresolved D. The V gene's germline CDR1 is KGHSH and CDR2 LQKENI. The V gene lost 6 bases and the J gene lost 8 bases, with 16 bases spanning the gap. This CDR3 comprises 13 residues. The CDR3 sequence is CASSQLRLQGYTF. As DNA, the CDR3 is TGTGCCAGCTCTCAACTCCGGCTGCAAGGCTACACCTTC. The full variable domain, completed using reference TRBV18 and TRBJ1-2, is NAGVMQNPRHLVRRRGQEARLRCSPMKGHSHVYWYRQLPEEGLKFMVYLQKENIIDESGMPKERFSAEFPKEGPSILRIQQVVRGDSAAYFCASSQLRLQGYTFGSGTRLTVV.

This chain uses TRBV4-1 with TRBJ2-1, with 7 positions matching TRBD1. The CDR3 length is 15 residues. Germline lookup yields CDR1 MGHRA and CDR2 YSYEKL. The V gene end was trimmed by 0 bases and the J gene end by 4 bases; junction bases not matched to a gene: 3. CDR3 DNA: TGCGCCAGCAGCCAAGAGGGGACAGATTACAATGAGCAGTTCTTC. Translation gives CASSQEGTDYNEQFF.